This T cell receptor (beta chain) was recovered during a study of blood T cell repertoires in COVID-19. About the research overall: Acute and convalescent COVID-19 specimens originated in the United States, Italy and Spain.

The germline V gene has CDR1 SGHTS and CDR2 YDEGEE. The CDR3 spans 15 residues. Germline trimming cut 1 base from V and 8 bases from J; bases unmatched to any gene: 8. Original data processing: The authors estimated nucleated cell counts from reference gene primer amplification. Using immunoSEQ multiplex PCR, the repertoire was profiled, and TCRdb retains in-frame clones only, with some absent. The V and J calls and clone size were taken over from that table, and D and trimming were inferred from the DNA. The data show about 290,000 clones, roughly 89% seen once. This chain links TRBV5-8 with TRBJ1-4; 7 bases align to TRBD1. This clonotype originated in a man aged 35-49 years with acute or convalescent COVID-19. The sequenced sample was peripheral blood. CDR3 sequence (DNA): TGTGCCAGCAGCTTGAGGTACTCCAGGGGGGAAAAACTGTTTTTT. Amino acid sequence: CASSLRYSRGEKLFF.